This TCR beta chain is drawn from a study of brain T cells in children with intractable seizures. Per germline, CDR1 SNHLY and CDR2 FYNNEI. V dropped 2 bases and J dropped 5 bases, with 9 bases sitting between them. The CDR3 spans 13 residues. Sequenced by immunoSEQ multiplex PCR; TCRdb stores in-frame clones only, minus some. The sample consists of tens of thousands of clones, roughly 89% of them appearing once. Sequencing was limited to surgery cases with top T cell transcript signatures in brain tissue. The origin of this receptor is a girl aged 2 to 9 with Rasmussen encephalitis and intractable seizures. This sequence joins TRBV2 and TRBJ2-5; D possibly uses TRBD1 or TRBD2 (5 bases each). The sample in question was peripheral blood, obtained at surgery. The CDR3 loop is CASSETGAETQYF. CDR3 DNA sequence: TGTGCCAGCAGTGAAACCGGGGCGGAGACCCAGTACTTC.